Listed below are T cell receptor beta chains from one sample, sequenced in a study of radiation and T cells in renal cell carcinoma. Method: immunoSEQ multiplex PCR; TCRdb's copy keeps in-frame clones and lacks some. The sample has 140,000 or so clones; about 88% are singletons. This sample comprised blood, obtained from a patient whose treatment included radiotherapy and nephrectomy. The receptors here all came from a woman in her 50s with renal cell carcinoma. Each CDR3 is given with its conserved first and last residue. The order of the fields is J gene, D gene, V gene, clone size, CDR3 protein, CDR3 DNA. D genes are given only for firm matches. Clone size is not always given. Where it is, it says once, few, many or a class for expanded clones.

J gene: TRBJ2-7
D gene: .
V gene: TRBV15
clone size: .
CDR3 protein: CATSRDHISSYEQYF
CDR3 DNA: TGTGCCACCAGCAGAGATCATATAAGCTCCTACGAGCAGTACTTC

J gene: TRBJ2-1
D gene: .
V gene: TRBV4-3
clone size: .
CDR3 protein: CASSQDGAGWNEQFF
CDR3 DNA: TGCGCCAGCAGCCAAGATGGCGCAGGGTGGAATGAGCAGTTCTTC

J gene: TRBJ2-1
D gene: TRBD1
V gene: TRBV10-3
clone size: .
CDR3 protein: CASKTGGYYNEQFF
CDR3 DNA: TGTGCCAGCAAGACAGGGGGCTATTACAATGAGCAGTTCTTC

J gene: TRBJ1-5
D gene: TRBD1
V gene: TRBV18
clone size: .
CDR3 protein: CASSVAGQSDQPQHF
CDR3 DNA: TGTGCCAGCTCAGTAGCGGGACAGTCCGATCAGCCCCAGCATTTT

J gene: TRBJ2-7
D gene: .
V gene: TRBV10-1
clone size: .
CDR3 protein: CASRSRMVPRTYEQYF
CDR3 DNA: TGCGCCAGCAGATCAAGGATGGTACCCCGTACCTACGAGCAGTACTTC

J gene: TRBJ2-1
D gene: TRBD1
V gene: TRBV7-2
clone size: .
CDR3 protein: CASTLDRANEQFF
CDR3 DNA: TGTGCCAGCACCCTGGACAGGGCAAATGAGCAGTTCTTC

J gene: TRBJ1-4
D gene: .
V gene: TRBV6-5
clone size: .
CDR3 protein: CASSYGGLGEKLFF
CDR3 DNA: TGTGCCAGCAGTTATGGGGGGCTCGGTGAAAAACTGTTTTTT

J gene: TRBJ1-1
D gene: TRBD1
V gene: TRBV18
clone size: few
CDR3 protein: CASSPDRAGTEAFF
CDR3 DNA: TGTGCCAGCTCACCCGACAGGGCGGGAACTGAAGCTTTCTTT

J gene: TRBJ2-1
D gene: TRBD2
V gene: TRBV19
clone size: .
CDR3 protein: CASKAGVGYNEQFF
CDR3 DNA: TGTGCCAGTAAGGCGGGGGTTGGCTACAATGAGCAGTTCTTC

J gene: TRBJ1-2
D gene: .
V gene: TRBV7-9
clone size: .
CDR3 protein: CASKGANSNYGYTF
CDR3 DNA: TGTGCCAGCAAGGGAGCGAACTCTAACTATGGCTACACCTTC

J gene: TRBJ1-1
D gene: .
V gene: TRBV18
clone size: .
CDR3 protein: CASSQSADTEAFF
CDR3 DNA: TGTGCCAGCTCACAATCGGCGGACACTGAAGCTTTCTTT

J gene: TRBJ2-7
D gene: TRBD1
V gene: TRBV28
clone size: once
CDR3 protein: CASSTTGGRYEQYF
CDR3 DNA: TGTGCCAGCAGCACCACAGGGGGACGGTACGAGCAGTACTTC

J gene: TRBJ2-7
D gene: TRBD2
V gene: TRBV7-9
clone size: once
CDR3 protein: CASSPPSGTSYEQYF
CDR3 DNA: TGTGCCAGCAGCCCCCCTAGCGGAACGTCCTACGAGCAGTACTTC

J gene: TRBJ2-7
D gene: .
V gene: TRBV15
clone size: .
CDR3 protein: CATSRDLGQGTHEQYF
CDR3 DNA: TGTGCCACCAGCAGAGATCTTGGGCAGGGGACACACGAGCAGTACTTC

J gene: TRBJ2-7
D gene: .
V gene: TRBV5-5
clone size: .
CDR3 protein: CASSLAGSPMNVRGQYF
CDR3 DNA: TGTGCCAGCAGCTTGGCTGGCAGCCCGATGAATGTTAGGGGGCAGTACTTC

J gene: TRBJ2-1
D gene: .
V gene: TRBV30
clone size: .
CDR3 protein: CAWSVWLDEQFF
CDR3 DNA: TGTGCCTGGAGTGTTTGGTTGGATGAGCAGTTCTTC

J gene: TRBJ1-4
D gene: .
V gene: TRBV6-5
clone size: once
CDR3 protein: CASSYAPTETNEKLFF
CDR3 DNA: TGTGCCAGCAGTTACGCCCCGACAGAAACTAATGAAAAACTGTTTTTT

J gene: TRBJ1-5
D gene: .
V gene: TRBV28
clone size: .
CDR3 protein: CASSLGSPNSNQPQHF
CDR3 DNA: TGTGCCAGCAGCCTAGGATCCCCGAATAGCAATCAGCCCCAGCATTTT

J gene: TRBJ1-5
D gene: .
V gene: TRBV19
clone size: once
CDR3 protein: CASSIEGTRRQPQHF
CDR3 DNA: TGTGCCAGTAGTATAGAAGGTACGAGGCGGCAGCCCCAGCATTTT

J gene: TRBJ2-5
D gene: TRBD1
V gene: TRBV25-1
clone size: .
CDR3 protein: CATHPEQGMETQYF
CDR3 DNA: TGTGCCACCCACCCTGAACAGGGGATGGAGACCCAGTACTTC

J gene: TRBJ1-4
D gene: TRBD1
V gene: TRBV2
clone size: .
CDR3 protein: CASSGRDSATNEKLFF
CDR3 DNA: TGTGCCAGCAGTGGTCGGGACAGCGCAACTAATGAAAAACTGTTTTTT

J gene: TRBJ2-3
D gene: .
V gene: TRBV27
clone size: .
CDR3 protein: CASSSPRTDTQYF
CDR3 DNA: TGTGCCAGCAGTTCTCCTCGCACAGATACGCAGTATTTT

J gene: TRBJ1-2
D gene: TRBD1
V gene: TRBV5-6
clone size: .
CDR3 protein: CASSSGGESRGYTF
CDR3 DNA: TGTGCCAGCAGCTCAGGGGGCGAGTCGCGAGGCTACACCTTC

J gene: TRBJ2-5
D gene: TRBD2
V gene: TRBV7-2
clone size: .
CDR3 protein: CASRSGEETQYF
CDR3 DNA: TGTGCCAGCCGGAGCGGGGAAGAGACCCAGTACTTC

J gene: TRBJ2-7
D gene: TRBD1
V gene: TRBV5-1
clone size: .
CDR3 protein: CASSAGTATYEQYF
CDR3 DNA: TGCGCCAGCAGCGCTGGGACAGCTACCTACGAGCAGTACTTC

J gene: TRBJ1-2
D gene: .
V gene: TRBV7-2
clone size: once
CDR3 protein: CASSPFFGLNF
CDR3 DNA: TGTGCCAGCAGCCCCTTTTTCGGATTAAACTTC

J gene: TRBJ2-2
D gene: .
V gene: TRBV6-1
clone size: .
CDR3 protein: CAGLGGAAGELFF
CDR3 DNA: TGTGCCGGCCTGGGGGGCGCGGCCGGGGAGCTGTTTTTT

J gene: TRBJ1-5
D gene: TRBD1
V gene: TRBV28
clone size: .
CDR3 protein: CASSPNRQGRQPQHF
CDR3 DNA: TGTGCCAGCAGTCCAAATAGACAGGGGCGTCAGCCCCAGCATTTT

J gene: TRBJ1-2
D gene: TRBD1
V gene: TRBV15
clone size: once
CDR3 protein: CATSRPGTEKYYGYTF
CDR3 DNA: TGTGCCACCAGCAGACCCGGGACAGAGAAATACTATGGCTACACCTTC

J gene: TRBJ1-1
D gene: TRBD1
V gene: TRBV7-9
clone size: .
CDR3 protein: CASSPRQGANTEAFF
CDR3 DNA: TGTGCCAGCAGCCCAAGACAGGGAGCGAACACTGAAGCTTTCTTT

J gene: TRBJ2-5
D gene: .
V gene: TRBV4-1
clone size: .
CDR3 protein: CASSQEGSGIKETQYF
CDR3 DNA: TGCGCCAGCAGCCAAGAAGGTTCAGGGATTAAAGAGACCCAGTACTTC

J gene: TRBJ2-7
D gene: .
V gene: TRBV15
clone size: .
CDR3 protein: CATSRDPTGFYEQYF
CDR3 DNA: TGTGCCACCAGCAGAGATCCAACGGGTTTCTACGAGCAGTACTTC

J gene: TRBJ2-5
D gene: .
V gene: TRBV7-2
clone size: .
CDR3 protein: CASSLVSRAETQYF
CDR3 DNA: TGTGCCAGCAGCTTAGTTTCCAGGGCGGAGACCCAGTACTTC

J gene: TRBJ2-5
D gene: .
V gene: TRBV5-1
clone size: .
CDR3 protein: CASSSGPNQETQYF
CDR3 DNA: TGCGCCAGCAGTTCGGGACCAAACCAAGAGACCCAGTACTTC

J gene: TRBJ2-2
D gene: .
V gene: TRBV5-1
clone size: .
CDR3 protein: CASSFERTTGELFF
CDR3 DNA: TGCGCCAGCAGCTTTGAACGGACCACCGGGGAGCTGTTTTTT

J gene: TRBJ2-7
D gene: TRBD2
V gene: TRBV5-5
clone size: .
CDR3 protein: CASSRAGAYEQYF
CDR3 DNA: TGTGCCTCCTCGCGCGCGGGAGCCTACGAGCAGTACTTC

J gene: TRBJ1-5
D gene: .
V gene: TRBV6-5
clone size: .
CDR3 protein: CASSPAGSNQPQHF
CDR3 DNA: TGTGCCAGCAGCCCGGCGGGTAGCAATCAGCCCCAGCATTTT

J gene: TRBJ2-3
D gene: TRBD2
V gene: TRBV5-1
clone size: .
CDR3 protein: CASSLTSGGLEDTQYF
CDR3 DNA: TGCGCCAGCAGCTTGACTAGCGGGGGATTAGAGGATACGCAGTATTTT

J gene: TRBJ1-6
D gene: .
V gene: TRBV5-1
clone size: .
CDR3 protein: CASSLDPGGGSPLHF
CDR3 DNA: TGCGCCAGCAGCTTGGATCCGGGGGGAGGTTCACCCCTCCACTTT

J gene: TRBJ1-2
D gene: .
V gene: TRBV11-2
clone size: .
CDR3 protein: CASSFQGNYGYTF
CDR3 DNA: TGTGCCAGCAGCTTCCAGGGGAACTATGGCTACACCTTC

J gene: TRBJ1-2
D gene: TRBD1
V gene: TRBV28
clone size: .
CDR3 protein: CASSSGGGFNYGYTF
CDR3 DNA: TGTGCCAGCAGTTCGGGAGGGGGCTTTAACTATGGCTACACCTTC

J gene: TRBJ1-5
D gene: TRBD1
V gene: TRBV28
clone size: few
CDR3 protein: CASSLVRGGGQPQHF
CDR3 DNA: TGTGCCAGCAGTTTGGTAAGAGGGGGCGGGCAGCCCCAGCATTTT

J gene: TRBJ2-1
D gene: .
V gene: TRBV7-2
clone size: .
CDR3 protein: CASSWKYNEQFF
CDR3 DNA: TGTGCCAGCAGCTGGAAGTACAATGAGCAGTTCTTC

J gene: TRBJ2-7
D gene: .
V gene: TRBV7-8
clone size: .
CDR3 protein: CASSLASGEQYF
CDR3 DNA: TGTGCCAGCAGCTTAGCGTCAGGTGAGCAGTACTTC

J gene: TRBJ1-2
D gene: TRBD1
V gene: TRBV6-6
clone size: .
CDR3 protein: CASSYDPGQGYYGYTF
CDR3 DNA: TGTGCCAGCAGTTACGATCCGGGACAGGGTTATTATGGCTACACCTTC

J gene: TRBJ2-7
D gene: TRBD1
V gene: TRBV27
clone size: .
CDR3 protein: CASSWGTANYEQYF
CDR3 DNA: TGTGCCAGCAGTTGGGGGACAGCGAACTACGAGCAGTACTTC

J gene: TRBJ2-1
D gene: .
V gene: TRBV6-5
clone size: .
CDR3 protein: CASSYVRDNEQFF
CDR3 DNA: TGTGCCAGCAGTTACGTGAGAGACAATGAGCAGTTCTTC

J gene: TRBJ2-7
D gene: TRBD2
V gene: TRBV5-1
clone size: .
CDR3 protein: CASSQLAGPHHYEQYF
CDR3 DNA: TGCGCCAGCAGCCAACTAGCGGGTCCTCACCACTACGAGCAGTACTTC

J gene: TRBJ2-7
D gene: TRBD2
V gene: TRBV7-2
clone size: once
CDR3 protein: CASSLGLAGGEQYF
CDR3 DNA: TGTGCCAGCAGCTTAGGACTAGCGGGGGGCGAGCAGTACTTC

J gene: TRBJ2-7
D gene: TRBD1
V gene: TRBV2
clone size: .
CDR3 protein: CASSERTGGYEQYF
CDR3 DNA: TGTGCCAGCAGTGAACGGACAGGAGGCTACGAGCAGTACTTC

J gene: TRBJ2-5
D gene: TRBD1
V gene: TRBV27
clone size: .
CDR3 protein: CASSPDRVLIRKETQYF
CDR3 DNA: TGTGCCAGCAGTCCCGACAGGGTTTTAATCCGTAAAGAGACCCAGTACTTC

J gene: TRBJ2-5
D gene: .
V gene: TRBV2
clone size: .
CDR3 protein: CASETGQETQYF
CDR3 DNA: TGTGCCAGCGAGACAGGCCAAGAGACCCAGTACTTC

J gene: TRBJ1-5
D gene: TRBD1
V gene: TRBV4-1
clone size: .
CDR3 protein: CASSQVTGQGNQPQHF
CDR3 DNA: TGCGCCAGCAGCCAAGTGACCGGACAGGGTAATCAGCCCCAGCATTTT